The 10 T cell receptor beta chains below were found in one sample sequenced in a study of shared clonotypes between healthy human individuals. TCRdb's copy holds only in-frame clones and misses some; the assay was immunoSEQ multiplex PCR. The sample holds about 2 million clones; roughly 94% are singletons and the top ten take around 0.13%. Sequences were obtained from naive CD4+ T cells sorted from blood. Noted subset: CD45RA+ positively selected. The receptor source for this set is a man aged 18 to 30 in good health.

V usage is TRBV10-2 and J usage is TRBJ2-1; maybe TRBD1 (6 bases). From germline, CDR1 is WSHSY and CDR2 SAAADI. V was trimmed by 6 bases and J by 5 bases, leaving 8 bases between them. The CDR3 loop spans 12 amino acids. The CDR3 DNA sequence: TGCGCCAGCAGCCGGACAGACAATGAGCAGTTCTTC. This gives the protein CASSRTDNEQFF.

The V call is TRBV5-1, the J call TRBJ2-2, with D hard to call. This CDR3 has 15 residues. The germline gives CDR1 SGHRS, CDR2 YFSETQ. Trimming took 6 bases from V and 3 from J, leaving 15 bases between them. CDR3 sequence: CASKLRSSDTGELFF. DNA for the CDR3: TGCGCCAGCAAATTAAGGTCGTCGGACACCGGGGAGCTGTTTTTT.

The chain employs TRBV5-1 and TRBJ2-7, with D possibly matching TRBD2 (6 bases). Germline CDR1 is SGHRS and CDR2 is YFSETQ. The CDR3 spans 14 residues. The ends were cut back, 4 bases at V and 0 bases at J, with 11 bases in the middle. The DNA of the CDR3 is TGCGCCAGCAGCGTTAGCGGACCCTCCTACGAGCAGTACTTC. Amino acids: CASSVSGPSYEQYF.

This clone showed up just once. The chain employs TRBV15 and TRBJ1-5; TRBD1 aligns across 9 bases. This CDR3 is 15 amino acids long. Looked up from germline, CDR1 is LNHNV and CDR2 is YYDKDF (reference sequence). V gave up 6 bases and J gave up 6 bases; unmatched junction bases: 9. CDR3: CATSIQGAWFQPQHF. In DNA form, the CDR3 reads TGTGCCACCAGTATACAGGGGGCTTGGTTTCAGCCCCAGCATTTT.

J is TRBJ2-7 and V is TRBV15; possible D gene TRBD1, 7 bases. Looked up from germline, CDR1 is LNHNV and CDR2 is YYDKDF (reference sequence). With 1 base removed from V and 5 bases from J, the gap between germline ends came to 9 bases. This CDR3 is 13 amino acids long. The CDR3 region is CATSRGRGDEQYF. In DNA form, the CDR3 reads TGTGCCACCAGCAGAGGCAGGGGGGACGAGCAGTACTTC.

The chain links TRBV2 to TRBJ2-5; D not resolved. Germline V gene sequence: CDR1 SNHLY, CDR2 FYNNEI. The ends were cut back, 2 bases at V and 2 bases at J, with 3 bases in the middle. The CDR3 runs 12 residues. The CDR3 spells CASSELQETQYF. The CDR3 nucleotides are TGTGCCAGCAGTGAACTGCAAGAGACCCAGTACTTC.

This clone was observed a single time. This rearrangement joins TRBV6-1 to TRBJ2-5, with TRBD2 matching over 8 bases. There are 15 residues in the CDR3. Losses at the gene ends were 5 bases for V and 1 base for J; bases not matched to a gene: 6. CDR1 and CDR2 (germline): MNHNS, SASEGT. CDR3 DNA sequence: TGTGCCAGCAGTTGGCGGGGGGTGTCCCAAGAGACCCAGTACTTC. This translates into CASSWRGVSQETQYF.

The chain is built from TRBV11-2 and TRBJ1-4; 8 positions agree with TRBD1. Germline CDR1 is SGHAT and CDR2 is FQNNGV. Trimming took 5 bases from V and 5 from J; bases not matched to a gene: 7. The length of the CDR3 is 15 residues. CDR3 DNA sequence: TGTGCCAGCAGCACCCGACAGGGGAGAAATGAAAAACTGTTTTTT. This gives the protein CASSTRQGRNEKLFF.

The genes are TRBV5-4 and TRBJ2-5, with 13 bases matching TRBD2. V was clipped by 0 bases and J by 2 bases; unmatched bases: 4. This CDR3 contains 17 residues. Germline V gene lookup returns CDR1 SGHNT and CDR2 YYREEE (reference sequence). The DNA of the CDR3 is TGTGCCAGCAGCTTGGTGGGACTAGCGGGGACACAAGAGACCCAGTACTTC. Its translation: CASSLVGLAGTQETQYF.

The CDR3 coding sequence is TGTGCCAGCAAGCATCTACTCTGGGGAGAGACCCAGTACTTC. Translated: CASKHLLWGETQYF. This chain connects TRBV6-1 to TRBJ2-5, with D unresolved. The V end was cut by 7 bases, the J end by 4 bases, with 16 bases between. CDR1 is MNHNS, CDR2 SASEGT, per germline. The CDR3 extends over 14 amino acids.